This is a list of T cell receptor beta chains from one sample in a study of response to subunit inactivated influenza vaccine. MiXCR was run by TCRdb on the RT-PCR reads, yielding one entry per CDR3 protein. The profile shows hundreds of thousands of distinct CDR3 sequences, roughly 27% of them singletons. The specimen comprised CD4+ T cells sorted from PBMCs, sampled roughly 5 days after vaccination. All receptors derive from a man aged 45-65 years who received an inactivated influenza vaccine. Both conserved end residues are part of each CDR3. The order of the fields is V gene, D gene, J gene, clone size, CDR3 length, CDR3 protein, CDR3 DNA. D genes are given only for firm matches. Not every row has a clone size; where given, it reads once, few, many or a size class.

>TRBV3-1|NA|TRBJ2-1|NA|10
CASGYPEEFF
TGTGCCAGCGGATACCCGGAGGAGTTCTTC
>TRBV5-1|NA|TRBJ2-1|NA|13
CASSYDYYNEQFF
TGCGCCAGCAGTTATGACTACTACAATGAGCAGTTCTTC
>TRBV12-3/TRBV12-4|TRBD1|TRBJ1-2|NA|13
CASSLDRSHGYTF
TGTGCCAGCAGCTTGGACAGGTCTCATGGCTACACCTTC
>TRBV12-3/TRBV12-4|TRBD2|TRBJ2-1|many|14
CASSRTSGGNEQFF
TGTGCCAGCAGCCGGACTAGCGGGGGCAATGAGCAGTTCTTC
>TRBV2|NA|TRBJ2-4|few|17
CASSTSGLRRGKNIQYF
TGTGCCAGCAGTACCTCCGGGCTAAGGAGGGGTAAAAACATTCAGTACTTC
>TRBV10-3|TRBD1|TRBJ2-1|NA|12
CAIKDRDDEQFF
TGTGCCATCAAGGACAGGGACGATGAGCAGTTCTTC
>TRBV7-8|NA|TRBJ1-6|few|17
CASSLAIGAGRNSPLHF
TGTGCCAGCAGCTTAGCGATCGGGGCAGGGCGTAATTCACCCCTCCACTTT
>TRBV30|TRBD1|TRBJ2-5|NA|15
CAWTKGASNQETQYF
TGTGCCTGGACGAAGGGGGCTTCAAACCAAGAGACCCAGTACTTC
>TRBV20-1|NA|TRBJ2-4|NA|14
CSARQAGAKNIQYF
TGCAGTGCTAGGCAGGCGGGGGCCAAAAACATTCAGTACTTC
>TRBV24-1|TRBD1|TRBJ1-5|NA|13
CARGQACNQPQHF
TGTGCCAGGGGACAGGCCTGCAATCAGCCCCAGCATTTT
>TRBV3-1|TRBD1|TRBJ1-1|NA|15
CASSHRTGGLTEAFF
TGTGCCAGCAGCCATCGGACAGGGGGCCTCACTGAAGCTTTCTTT
>TRBV4-2|NA|TRBJ2-5|NA|14
CASSQAGAEETQYF
TGTGCCAGCAGCCAAGCAGGGGCCGAGGAGACCCAGTACTTC
>TRBV5-1|TRBD2|TRBJ2-1|few|15
CASSLVLAGGEEQFF
TGCGCCAGCAGCTTGGTACTAGCGGGGGGTGAAGAGCAGTTCTTC
>TRBV10-2|TRBD1|TRBJ1-1|NA|13
CASRGQEHVEAFF
TGCGCCAGCAGGGGACAGGAACACGTTGAAGCTTTCTTT